This T cell receptor (beta chain) derives from a study of radiation and T cells in renal cell carcinoma. Overall study: Nephrectomy followed 15 Gy stereotactic body radiation by 4 weeks. Whole-study findings and limits: In blood, top tumor clones expanded by 2 weeks, shrinking by 4. Pretreatment tumor biopsies were lacking, so baseline clonotypes are unknown.

Here immunoSEQ multiplex PCR was the method, and the copy in TCRdb shows in-frame clones only, minus some. This repertoire shows over 55,000 clones, roughly 79% found once; its top ten account for under 7%. Time point here: blood 2 weeks post-SBRT. Indicated treatment: 15 Gy SBRT to primary tumor, nephrectomy 4 weeks later. This renal cell carcinoma was of the clear cell type. Germline V gives CDR1 MDHEN, CDR2 SYDVKM. The germline V and J ends were trimmed by 6 bases and 4 bases, with 12 bases remaining between them. The CDR3 totals 13 residues. This clone was detected a few times. Its target is not known.

The TCR originated in a man aged 60 to 69 with renal cell carcinoma. The input for sequencing was blood, taken from a patient whose treatment included radiotherapy and nephrectomy. This chain links TRBV28 with TRBJ1-1; D uncertain. CDR3 residues: CASSPLRGTEAFF. The CDR3 nucleotides are TGTGCCAGCAGCCCTCTACGTGGCACTGAAGCTTTCTTT.